This is a list of T cell receptor beta chains from one sample in a study of blood T cell repertoires in COVID-19. Sequencing used immunoSEQ multiplex PCR; TCRdb keeps in-frame clones, though not all of them. The sample consists of more than 150,000 clones, about 80% of them appearing once. The sequencing sample was made of PBMCs or T cells enriched from blood (not recorded which). The receptors originated from a man in his fifties or sixties who had been exposed to COVID-19. CDR3s leave out the opening cysteine and the closing phenylalanine or tryptophan. Clone size is given for some rows only: seen once, a few or many times, or a class if the clone is expanded.

few	TRBJ2-5	TRBV3-1/TRBV3-2	ASSPLGGTSGVQETQY
.	TRBJ2-1	TRBV13	ASSPPGLAGGPSEQF
.	TRBJ2-5	TRBV20-1	SASASTGKETQY
.	TRBJ2-1	TRBV5-4	ASSHGGVPGMVNEQF
.	TRBJ2-3	TRBV3-1/TRBV3-2	ASSPYTGQITDTQY
.	TRBJ1-5	TRBV7-2	ASSLGQGNQPQH
.	TRBJ1-2	TRBV30	AWSGGDGNNYGYT
once	TRBJ2-6	TRBV3-1/TRBV3-2	ASMAGSGANVLT
once	TRBJ2-3	TRBV5-1	ASSLAGVSTDTQY
.	TRBJ1-5	TRBV10-3	AISVGDNQPQH
.	TRBJ1-5	TRBV24-1	ATSDHRQGGNQPQH
.	TRBJ1-2	TRBV6-5	ASSYQVGQINYGYT
few	TRBJ2-7	TRBV19	ASSPRRRGLAGYVYEQY
.	TRBJ1-2	TRBV7-9	ASSLVGGDSSGRGYT
.	TRBJ1-2	TRBV6-4	ASSEGQGVDGYT
.	TRBJ2-5	TRBV29-1	SERTSGIETQY
.	TRBJ2-3	TRBV4-2	ASRGQGSDTQY
.	TRBJ2-5	TRBV11-2	ASSGGLAGEIQETQY
few	TRBJ1-1	TRBV19	ASSIELLMNTEAF
.	TRBJ2-2	TRBV12-3/TRBV12-4	AAGRTPTGELF
once	TRBJ2-2	TRBV18	ASSPAPGLGTGELF
few	TRBJ2-7	TRBV6-5	ASSWLAGGSYEQY
.	TRBJ1-2	TRBV27	ASSLGGSNYGYT
once	TRBJ1-1	TRBV6-5	ASSYSGGLKTEAF
.	TRBJ2-1	TRBV7-2	ASSLGTSSYNEQF
.	TRBJ2-7	TRBV6-5	ASSYAGTSGYEQY
.	TRBJ2-7	TRBV9	AERAVPSYEQY
.	TRBJ2-5	TRBV24-1	ATSDVQFLETQY
.	TRBJ1-2	TRBV24-1	ATSDFGTGGMSYGYT
.	TRBJ2-1	TRBV7-3	ASSSSGSSLGEQF
.	TRBJ1-2	TRBV2	ASRERTGAGGYT
few	TRBJ2-3	TRBV12-3/TRBV12-4	ASSLPTPDTQY
.	TRBJ2-5	TRBV7-3	ASSSGQGQETQY
.	TRBJ1-1	TRBV9	ASSPTGGTGGSRAF
.	TRBJ2-2	TRBV30	AWEGQGLGGELF
.	TRBJ1-1	TRBV30	AWSYISAAEAF
.	TRBJ2-7	TRBV25-1	ASRAGHGSYEQY
.	TRBJ2-3	TRBV7-2	ASSLGLTTDTQY
.	TRBJ2-7	TRBV9	ASSLGAGAHNEQY
once	TRBJ2-1	TRBV20-1	SASGLAGGNEQF
.	TRBJ1-5	TRBV7-8	ASSLVGQGEQPQH
.	TRBJ2-1	TRBV6-5	ASSSNSGNEQF
once	TRBJ1-4	TRBV11-3	ASTPGGVGEKLF
.	TRBJ1-3	TRBV19	ASSSGTGAGNTIY
once	TRBJ1-6	TRBV14	ASSQDLVTTGSPLH
few	TRBJ1-5	TRBV2	ASSVGRGGNQPQH
.	TRBJ2-7	TRBV18	ASSRDRVDEQY
once	TRBJ2-3	TRBV5-4	ASSPRLAGGPDTQY
.	TRBJ2-3	TRBV2	ASSRQGTTDTQY
few	TRBJ2-2	TRBV18	ASSPDLAGVRTGELF
.	TRBJ1-1	TRBV21-1	ASSKAKPMNTEAF
.	TRBJ1-2	TRBV7-2	ASSLGQYHYGYT
few	TRBJ2-1	TRBV24-1	ATSDRLMNEQF
once	TRBJ1-2	TRBV10-3	AISESKGTGDGYT
.	TRBJ2-6	TRBV5-4	ASSLVGRGPAGANVLT
.	TRBJ2-3	TRBV14	ASSQGRDYTDTQY
once	TRBJ1-1	TRBV7-8	ASSTREGNTEAF
.	TRBJ1-6	TRBV3-1/TRBV3-2	ASSQTWGARTPLH
.	TRBJ2-4	TRBV6-2/TRBV6-3	ASRPSGSGRNIQY
.	TRBJ2-2	TRBV6-1	ASSEAGWGLGTRNTGELF